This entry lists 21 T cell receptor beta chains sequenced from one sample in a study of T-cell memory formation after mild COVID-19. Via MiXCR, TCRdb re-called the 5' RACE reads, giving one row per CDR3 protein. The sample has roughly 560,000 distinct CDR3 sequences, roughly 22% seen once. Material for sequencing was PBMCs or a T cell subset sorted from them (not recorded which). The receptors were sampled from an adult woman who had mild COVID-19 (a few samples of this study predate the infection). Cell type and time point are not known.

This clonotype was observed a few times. The CDR3 spells CATSDWTLEAFF. The CDR3 bases are TGTGCCACCAGTGATTGGACACTTGAAGCTTTCTTT. V gene TRBV24-1 combines with J gene TRBJ1-1, with D possibly TRBD1 on 5 matching bases. CDR3 length equals 12 residues. The ends were cut back, 2 bases at V and 7 bases at J, with 7 bases in the middle. Germline CDR1 reads KGHDR; CDR2 reads SFDVKD.

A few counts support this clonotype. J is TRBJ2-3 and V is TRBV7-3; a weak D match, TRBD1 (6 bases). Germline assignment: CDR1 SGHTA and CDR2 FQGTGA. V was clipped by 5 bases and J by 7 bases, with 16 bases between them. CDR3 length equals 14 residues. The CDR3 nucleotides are TGTGCCAGCAGCCCAGGGGCACCCACGAATACGCAGTATTTT. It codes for CASSPGAPTNTQYF. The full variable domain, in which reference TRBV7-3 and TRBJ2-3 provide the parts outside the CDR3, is GAGVSQTPSNKVTEKGKYVELRCDPISGHTALYWYRQSLGQGPEFLIYFQGTGAADDSGLPNDRFFAVRPEGSVSTLKIQRTERGDSAVYLCASSPGAPTNTQYFGPGTRLTVL.

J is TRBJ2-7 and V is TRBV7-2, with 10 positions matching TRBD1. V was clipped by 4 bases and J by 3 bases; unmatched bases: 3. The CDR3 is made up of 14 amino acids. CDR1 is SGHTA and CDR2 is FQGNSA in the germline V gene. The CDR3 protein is CASSSDRGYYEQYF. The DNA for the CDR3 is TGTGCCAGCAGCTCGGACAGGGGGTACTACGAGCAGTACTTC.

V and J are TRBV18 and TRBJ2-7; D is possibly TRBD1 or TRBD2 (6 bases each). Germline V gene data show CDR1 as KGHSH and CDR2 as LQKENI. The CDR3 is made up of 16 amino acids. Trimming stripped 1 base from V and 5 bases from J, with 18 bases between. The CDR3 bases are TGTGCCAGCTCACCACTCGAATCGGGGGCGCACAACGAGCAGTACTTC. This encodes CASSPLESGAHNEQYF. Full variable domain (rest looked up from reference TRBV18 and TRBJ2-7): NAGVMQNPRHLVRRRGQEARLRCSPMKGHSHVYWYRQLPEEGLKFMVYLQKENIIDESGMPKERFSAEFPKEGPSILRIQQVVRGDSAAYFCASSPLESGAHNEQYFGPGTRLTVT.

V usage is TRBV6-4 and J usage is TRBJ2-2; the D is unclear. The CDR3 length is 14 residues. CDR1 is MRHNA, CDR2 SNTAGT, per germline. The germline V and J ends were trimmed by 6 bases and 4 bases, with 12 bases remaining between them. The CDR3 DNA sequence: TGTGCCAGCAGCGTCCTCCCAGGCACCGGGGAGCTGTTTTTT. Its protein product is CASSVLPGTGELFF.

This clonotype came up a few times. The CDR3 loop is CASSPQREVLGEQYF. The CDR3 DNA reads TGCGCCAGCAGCCCCCAGCGGGAGGTGTTGGGTGAGCAGTACTTC. The V and J genes are TRBV4-3 and TRBJ2-7; TRBD2 matches 9 bases. CDR1 and CDR2 from the germline V gene are LGHNA and YSLEER. Losses at the gene ends were 4 bases for V and 7 bases for J; bases not matched to a gene: 11. The CDR3 is 15 residues long.

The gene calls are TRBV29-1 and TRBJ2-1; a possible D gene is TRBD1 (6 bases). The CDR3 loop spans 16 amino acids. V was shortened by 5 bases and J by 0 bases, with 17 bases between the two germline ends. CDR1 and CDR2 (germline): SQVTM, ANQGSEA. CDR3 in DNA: TGCAGCGTTCTTACGGGACACTCGAGCTCCTACAATGAGCAGTTCTTC. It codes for CSVLTGHSSSYNEQFF.

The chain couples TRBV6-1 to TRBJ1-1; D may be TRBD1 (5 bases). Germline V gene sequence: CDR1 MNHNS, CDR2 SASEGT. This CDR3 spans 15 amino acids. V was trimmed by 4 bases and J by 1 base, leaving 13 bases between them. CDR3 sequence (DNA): TGTGCCAGCAGTGCCCCGGGACGATCGAACACTGAAGCTTTCTTT. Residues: CASSAPGRSNTEAFF.

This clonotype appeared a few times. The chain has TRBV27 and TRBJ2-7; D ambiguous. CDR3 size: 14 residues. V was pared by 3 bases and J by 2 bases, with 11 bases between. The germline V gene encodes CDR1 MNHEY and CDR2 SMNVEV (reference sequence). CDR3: CASSFEKFPYEQYF. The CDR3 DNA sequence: TGTGCCAGCAGTTTCGAGAAATTCCCCTACGAGCAGTACTTC.

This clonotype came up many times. The CDR3 sequence: CASSLMMNTEAFF. The CDR3 DNA reads TGTGCCAGCAGCTTAATGATGAACACTGAAGCTTTCTTT. The chain links TRBV7-3 to TRBJ1-1; D call uncertain. Germline V gene lookup returns CDR1 SGHTA and CDR2 FQGTGA. The V gene lost 1 base and the J gene lost 0 bases, with 3 bases spanning the gap. The CDR3 sequence is 13 residues long.

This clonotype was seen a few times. The CDR3 bases are TGTGCCAGCAGCTTAATGGGCAGGGGGAACACTGAAGCTTTCTTT. It is translated as CASSLMGRGNTEAFF. This chain uses TRBV7-2 with TRBJ1-1, with a tentative D call TRBD1 (6 bases). CDR1 and CDR2 (germline): SGHTA, FQGNSA. The length of the CDR3 is 15 residues. Trimming pared 2 bases from V and 1 base from J, leaving 11 bases between.

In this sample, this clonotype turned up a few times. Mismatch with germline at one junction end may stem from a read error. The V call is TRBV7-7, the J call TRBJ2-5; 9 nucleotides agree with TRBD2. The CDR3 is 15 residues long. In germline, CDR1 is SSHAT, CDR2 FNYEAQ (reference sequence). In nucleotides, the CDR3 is TGTGCTAGCAGCTTGGGCGGGAGGGCCAAAGAGACCCAGTACTTC. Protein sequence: CASSLGGRAKETQYF.

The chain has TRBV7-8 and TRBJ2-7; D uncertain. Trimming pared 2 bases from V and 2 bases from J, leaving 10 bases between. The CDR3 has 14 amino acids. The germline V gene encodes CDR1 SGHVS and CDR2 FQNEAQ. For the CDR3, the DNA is TGTGCCAGCAGCTTAATCGGCGTGCCCTACGAGCAGTACTTC. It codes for CASSLIGVPYEQYF.

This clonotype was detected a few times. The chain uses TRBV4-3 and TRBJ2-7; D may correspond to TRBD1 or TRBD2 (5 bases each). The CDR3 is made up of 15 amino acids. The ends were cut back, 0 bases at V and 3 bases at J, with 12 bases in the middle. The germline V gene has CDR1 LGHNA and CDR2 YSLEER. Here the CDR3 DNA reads TGCGCCAGCAGCCAAGAGGAGAAGGGGAGCTACGAGCAGTACTTC. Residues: CASSQEEKGSYEQYF.

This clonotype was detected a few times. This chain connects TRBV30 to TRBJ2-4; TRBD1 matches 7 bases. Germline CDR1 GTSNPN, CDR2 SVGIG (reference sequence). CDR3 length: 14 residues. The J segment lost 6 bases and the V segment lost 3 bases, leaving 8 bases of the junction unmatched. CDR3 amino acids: CAWRHRGGRNIQYF. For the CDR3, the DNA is TGTGCCTGGAGACATAGAGGGGGCAGAAACATTCAGTACTTC.

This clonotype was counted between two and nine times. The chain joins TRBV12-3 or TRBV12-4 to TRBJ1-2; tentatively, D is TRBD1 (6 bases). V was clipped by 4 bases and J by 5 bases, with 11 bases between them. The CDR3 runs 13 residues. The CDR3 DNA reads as TGTGCCAGCAGTTCGAGCAGGGGATATGGCTACACCTTC. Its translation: CASSSSRGYGYTF.

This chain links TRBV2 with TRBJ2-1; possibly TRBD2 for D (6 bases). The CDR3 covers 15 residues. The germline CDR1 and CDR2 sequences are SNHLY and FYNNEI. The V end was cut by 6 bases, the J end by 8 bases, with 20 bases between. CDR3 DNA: TGTGCCAGCAGGGTAGGGCTAGCGAGGTTAGATGAGCAGTTCTTC. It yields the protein CASRVGLARLDEQFF.

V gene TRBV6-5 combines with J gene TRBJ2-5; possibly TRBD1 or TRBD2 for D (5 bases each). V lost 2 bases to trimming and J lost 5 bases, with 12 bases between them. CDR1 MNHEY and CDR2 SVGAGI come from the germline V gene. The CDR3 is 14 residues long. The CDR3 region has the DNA TGTGCCAGCAGTTACGGTGGGACCCGGGAGACCCAGTACTTC. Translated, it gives CASSYGGTRETQYF.

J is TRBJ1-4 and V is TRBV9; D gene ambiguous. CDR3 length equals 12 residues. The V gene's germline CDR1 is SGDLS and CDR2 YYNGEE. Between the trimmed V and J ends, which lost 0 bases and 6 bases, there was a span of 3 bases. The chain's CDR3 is CASSVDDEKLFF. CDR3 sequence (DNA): TGTGCCAGCAGCGTAGATGATGAAAAACTGTTTTTT.

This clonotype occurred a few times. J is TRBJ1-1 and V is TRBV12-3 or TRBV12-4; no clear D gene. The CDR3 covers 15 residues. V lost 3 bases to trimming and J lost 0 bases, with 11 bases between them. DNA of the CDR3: TGTGCCAGCAGTTTGAACCCCCAGGTGAACACTGAAGCTTTCTTT. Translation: CASSLNPQVNTEAFF.

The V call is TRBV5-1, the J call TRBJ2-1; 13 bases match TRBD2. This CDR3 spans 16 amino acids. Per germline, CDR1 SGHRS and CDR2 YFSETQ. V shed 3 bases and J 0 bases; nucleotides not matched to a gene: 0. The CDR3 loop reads CASSWTSGGSYNEQFF. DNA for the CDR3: TGCGCCAGCAGCTGGACTAGCGGGGGCTCCTACAATGAGCAGTTCTTC.